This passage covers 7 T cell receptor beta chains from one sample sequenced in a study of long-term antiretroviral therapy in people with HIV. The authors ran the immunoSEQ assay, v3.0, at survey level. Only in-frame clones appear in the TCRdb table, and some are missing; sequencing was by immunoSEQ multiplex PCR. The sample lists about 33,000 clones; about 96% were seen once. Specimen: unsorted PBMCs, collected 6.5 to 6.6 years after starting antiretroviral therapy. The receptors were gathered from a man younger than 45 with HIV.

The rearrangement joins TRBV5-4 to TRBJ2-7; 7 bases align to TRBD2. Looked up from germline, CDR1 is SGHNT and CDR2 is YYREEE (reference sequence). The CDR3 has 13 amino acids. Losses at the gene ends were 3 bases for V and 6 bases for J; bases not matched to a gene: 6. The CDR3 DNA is TGTGCCAGCAGCTCCCCGCCGGGAGGCGAGCAGTACTTC. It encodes CASSSPPGGEQYF.

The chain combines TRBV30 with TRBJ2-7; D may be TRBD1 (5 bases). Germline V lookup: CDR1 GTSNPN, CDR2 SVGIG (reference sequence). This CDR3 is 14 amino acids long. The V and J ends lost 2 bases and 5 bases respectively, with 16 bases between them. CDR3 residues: CAWSRGRLTHEQYF. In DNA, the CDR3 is TGTGCCTGGAGTAGGGGCCGCCTCACCCACGAGCAGTACTTC.

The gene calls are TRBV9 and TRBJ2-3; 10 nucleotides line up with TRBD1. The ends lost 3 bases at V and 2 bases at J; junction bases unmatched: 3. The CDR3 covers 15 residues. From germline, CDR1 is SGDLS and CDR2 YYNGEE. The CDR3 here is CASSGTGGITDTQYF. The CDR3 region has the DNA TGTGCCAGCAGCGGGACAGGGGGTATCACAGATACGCAGTATTTT. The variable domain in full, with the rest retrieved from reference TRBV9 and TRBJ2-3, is DSGVTQTPKHLITATGQRVTLRCSPRSGDLSVYWYQQSLDQGLQFLIQYYNGEERAKGNILERFSAQQFPDLHSELNLSSLELGDSALYFCASSGTGGITDTQYFGPGTRLTVL.

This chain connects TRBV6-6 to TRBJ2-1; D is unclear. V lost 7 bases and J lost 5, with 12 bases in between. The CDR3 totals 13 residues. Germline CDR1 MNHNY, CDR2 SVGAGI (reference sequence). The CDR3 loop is CASTSGPNNEQFF. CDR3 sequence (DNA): TGTGCCAGCACGTCCGGGCCAAACAATGAGCAGTTCTTC.

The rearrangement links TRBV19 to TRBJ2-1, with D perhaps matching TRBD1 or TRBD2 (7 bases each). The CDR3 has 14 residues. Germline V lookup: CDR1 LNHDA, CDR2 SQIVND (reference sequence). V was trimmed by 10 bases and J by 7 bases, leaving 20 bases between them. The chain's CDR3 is CATRRMQGGNEQFF. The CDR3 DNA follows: TGTGCCACCAGGAGGATGCAGGGGGGGAATGAGCAGTTCTTC. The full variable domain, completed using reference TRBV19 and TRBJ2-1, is DGGITQSPKYLFRKEGQNVTLSCEQNLNHDAMYWYRQDPGQGLRLIYYSQIVNDFQKGDIAEGYSVSREKKESFPLTVTSAQKNPTAFYLCATRRMQGGNEQFFGPGTRLTVL.

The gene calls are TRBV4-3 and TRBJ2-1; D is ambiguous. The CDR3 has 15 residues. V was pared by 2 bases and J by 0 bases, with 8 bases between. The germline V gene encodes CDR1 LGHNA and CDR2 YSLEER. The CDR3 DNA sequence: TGCGCCAGCAGCCAATACCCTGACTCCTACAATGAGCAGTTCTTC. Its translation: CASSQYPDSYNEQFF.

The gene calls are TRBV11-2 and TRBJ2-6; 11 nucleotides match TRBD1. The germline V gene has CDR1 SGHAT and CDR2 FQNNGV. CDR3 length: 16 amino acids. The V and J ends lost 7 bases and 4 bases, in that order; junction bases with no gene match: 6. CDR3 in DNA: TGTGCCAGCACTGGACAGGGGGCGCGGGGGGCCAACGTCCTGACTTTC. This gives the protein CASTGQGARGANVLTF.